This TCR beta chain was retrieved from a study of neurological immune-mediated disorders. Study in general: Relapsing-remitting patients made up 31 of the 34 multiple sclerosis patients, and secondary progressive patients made up 3.

This clonotype is classed as medium-sized. The cDNA was synthesized by means of template-switch 5'RACE, which was carried out with 10-nucleotide random UMIs. TCRdb analysed the 5' RACE reads with MiXCR anew, one entry per CDR3 protein. The sample shows tens of thousands of distinct CDR3 sequences, less than 3.5% of them seen only once. Germline CDR1 and CDR2: SGHRS and YFSETQ. Trimming cost V 6 bases and J 0 bases, with 14 bases left between them. The CDR3 runs to 15 residues. Specified time point: longitudinal time-point 1 (baseline). Sequencing was carried out using PBMCs. J is TRBJ2-3 and V is TRBV5-1; tentatively, D is TRBD1 or TRBD2 (6 bases each). This clonotype was sampled from a woman aged 55-70 years with multiple sclerosis. CDR3 region: CASNPYGGSTDTQYF. For the CDR3, the DNA is TGCGCCAGCAACCCCTACGGGGGCAGCACAGATACGCAGTATTTT.